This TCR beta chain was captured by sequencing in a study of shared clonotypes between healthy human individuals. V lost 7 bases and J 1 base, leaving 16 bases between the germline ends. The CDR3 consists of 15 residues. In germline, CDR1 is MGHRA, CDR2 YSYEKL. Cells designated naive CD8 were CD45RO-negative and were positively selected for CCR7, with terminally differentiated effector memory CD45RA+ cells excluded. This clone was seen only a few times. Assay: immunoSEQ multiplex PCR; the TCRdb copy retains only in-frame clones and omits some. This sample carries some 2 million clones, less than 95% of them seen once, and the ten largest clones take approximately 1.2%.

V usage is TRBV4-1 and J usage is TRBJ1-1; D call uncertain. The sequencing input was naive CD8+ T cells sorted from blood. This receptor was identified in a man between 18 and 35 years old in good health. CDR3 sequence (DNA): TGCGCCAGCACTCTTAGTGGGGATGGGAACACTGAAGCTTTCTTT. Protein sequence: CASTLSGDGNTEAFF.